This is a list of T cell receptor beta chains from one sample in a study of T cells after yellow fever vaccination. In TCRdb, the 5' RACE reads were re-called with MiXCR into one record per CDR3 protein. The sample consists of about 350,000 distinct CDR3 sequences, roughly 8% of them appearing once. Sequencing used PBMCs, obtained roughly 46 days after the first yellow fever vaccination. These receptors were obtained from a man in his late teens or twenties who received the YFV17D yellow fever vaccine. CDR3s include the opening cysteine and the closing phenylalanine or tryptophan. D genes are given only for firm matches. A clone size is listed for some rows: how often the clone was seen (once, few, many), or a class if it is expanded.

J gene	V gene	clone size	D gene	CDR3 protein	CDR3 DNA
TRBJ2-2	TRBV7-7	many	NA	CASSLVRNTGELFF	TGTGCCAGCAGCTTAGTCAGGAACACCGGGGAGCTGTTTTTT
TRBJ2-1	TRBV7-3	many	NA	CASSQQGGNEQFF	TGTGCCAGCAGCCAACAGGGCGGTAATGAGCAGTTCTTC
TRBJ2-1	TRBV4-3	many	TRBD2	CASSQDLAGSYNEQFF	TGCGCCAGCAGCCAAGATCTAGCGGGCTCCTACAATGAGCAGTTCTTC
TRBJ2-2	TRBV10-3	few	NA	CAISESLAGTDVAGSITGELFF	TGTGCCATCAGTGAGTCGCTGGCTGGGACAGACGTAGCGGGGAGTATTACCGGGGAGCTGTTTTTT
TRBJ2-5	TRBV12-3/TRBV12-4	few	NA	CASSLRSRGLRRPPGETQYF	TGTGCCAGCAGTTTACGGTCTAGAGGGTTGCGTAGGCCCCCGGGAGAGACCCAGTACTTC
TRBJ2-3	TRBV7-9	NA	NA	CASSLRLTGADTQYF	TGTGCCAGCAGCCTTCGATTGACAGGTGCAGATACGCAGTATTTT
TRBJ2-3	TRBV9	NA	NA	CASSVDHRSADTQYF	TGTGCCAGCAGCGTAGACCACAGGTCCGCAGATACGCAGTATTTT
TRBJ2-1	TRBV7-9	NA	NA	CASSSLRGRGGEQFF	TGTGCCAGCAGCTCCTTGCGGGGAAGAGGTGGTGAGCAGTTCTTC
TRBJ2-2	TRBV27	few	TRBD1	CASSFLGTGVTGELFF	TGTGCCAGCAGTTTTTTAGGGACAGGGGTCACCGGGGAGCTGTTTTTT
TRBJ1-1	TRBV6-6	NA	NA	CASIILQGEAFF	TGTGCCAGCATCATATTACAGGGTGAAGCTTTCTTT
TRBJ1-1	TRBV6-6	NA	TRBD1	CASKTGVDTEAFF	TGTGCCAGCAAAACAGGGGTGGATACTGAAGCTTTCTTT
TRBJ2-1	TRBV7-2	few	NA	CASSLSRREVEQFF	TGTGCCAGCAGCTTAAGCCGACGAGAAGTTGAGCAGTTCTTC
TRBJ1-4	TRBV12-3/TRBV12-4	few	TRBD1	CASSLLQGEKLFF	TGTGCCAGCAGTTTGTTACAGGGGGAAAAACTGTTTTTT
TRBJ2-6	TRBV25-1	NA	TRBD1	CASGHLGGLSGANVLTF	TGTGCCAGCGGACACCTAGGGGGCTTATCTGGGGCCAACGTCCTGACTTTC
TRBJ1-1	TRBV12-3/TRBV12-4	few	NA	CASSSTSGLGVLNTEAFF	TGTGCCAGCAGTTCTACCAGCGGCTTAGGGGTGCTGAACACTGAAGCTTTCTTT
TRBJ2-1	TRBV10-2	many	NA	CASGGTDYNEQFF	TGCGCCAGTGGGGGGACCGACTACAATGAGCAGTTCTTC
TRBJ1-2	TRBV6-2/TRBV6-3	NA	NA	CASSQQQYGYTF	TGTGCCAGCAGCCAGCAACAGTATGGCTACACCTTC
TRBJ2-5	TRBV5-1	few	TRBD1	CASSLFGQGEEETQYF	TGCGCCAGCAGCTTGTTCGGACAGGGGGAGGAAGAGACCCAGTACTTC
TRBJ1-6	TRBV6-1	NA	TRBD1	CASRPDRGYNSPLHF	TGTGCCAGCAGGCCGGACAGGGGTTATAATTCACCCCTCCACTTT
TRBJ1-1	TRBV9	few	NA	CASSVVEGTEAFF	TGTGCCAGCAGCGTAGTTGAGGGAACTGAAGCTTTCTTT
TRBJ2-7	TRBV20-1	NA	NA	CSARDEGNEQYF	TGCAGTGCTAGAGATGAGGGGAACGAGCAGTACTTC
TRBJ2-5	TRBV5-5	NA	NA	CASSSRGMQETQYF	TGTGCCAGCAGCTCCCGGGGCATGCAAGAGACCCAGTACTTC
TRBJ1-1	TRBV20-1	NA	NA	CSARKQGGWTEAFF	TGCAGTGCTAGAAAACAGGGTGGGTGGACTGAAGCTTTCTTT
TRBJ2-5	TRBV27	few	TRBD2	CASSPTSGGHLQETQYF	TGTGCCAGCAGTCCGACTAGCGGGGGCCATCTACAAGAGACCCAGTACTTC
TRBJ2-5	TRBV5-1	many	NA	CASIQEETQYF	TGCGCCAGCATTCAGGAAGAGACCCAGTACTTC
TRBJ2-2	TRBV4-1	many	TRBD2	CASSQSWGGSMGELFF	TGCGCCAGCAGCCAGTCCTGGGGGGGAAGTATGGGGGAGCTGTTTTTT
TRBJ2-3	TRBV4-2	few	NA	CASSQEMFRGDTQYF	TGTGCCAGCAGCCAAGAGATGTTCCGGGGGGATACGCAGTATTTT
TRBJ2-3	TRBV5-1	NA	TRBD1	CASSFQGVLSDTQYF	TGCGCCAGCAGCTTCCAGGGGGTTCTATCAGATACGCAGTATTTT
TRBJ2-4	TRBV7-2	NA	NA	CASSLVGPRAGIQYF	TGTGCCAGCAGCTTAGTAGGGCCCAGGGCCGGTATTCAGTACTTC
TRBJ2-5	TRBV7-3	few	NA	CASSLRGSGETQYF	TGTGCCAGCAGCTTAAGGGGTAGCGGAGAGACCCAGTACTTC
TRBJ1-4	TRBV5-1	NA	NA	CASSLEGRSNEKLFF	TGCGCCAGCAGCTTGGAGGGACGGTCGAATGAAAAACTGTTTTTT
TRBJ2-4	TRBV7-2	few	NA	CASMANGAKNIQYF	TGTGCCAGCATGGCTAATGGAGCCAAAAACATTCAGTACTTC
TRBJ2-2	TRBV6-2/TRBV6-3	few	NA	CASSYPGVVTGELFF	TGTGCCAGCAGTTACCCAGGGGTGGTCACCGGGGAGCTGTTTTTT
TRBJ2-1	TRBV27	once	TRBD1	CASSDTRGWFF	TGTGCCAGCAGCGATACCAGGGGGTGGTTCTTC
TRBJ2-3	TRBV4-3	NA	NA	CASSQDEGSRGTQYF	TGCGCCAGCAGCCAAGATGAGGGCAGCAGGGGTACGCAGTATTTT
TRBJ1-1	TRBV29-1	NA	NA	CSGGETEAFF	TGCAGCGGCGGGGAGACTGAAGCTTTCTTT
TRBJ1-3	TRBV30	few	NA	CAWSRDRSDGNTIYF	TGTGCCTGGAGCAGAGACAGGTCAGACGGAAACACCATATATTTT
TRBJ2-2	TRBV12-5	few	NA	CASGETGITGELFF	TGTGCTAGTGGGGAGACAGGAATTACCGGGGAGCTGTTTTTT
TRBJ1-1	TRBV10-3	many	NA	CATIGQFNTEAFF	TGTGCCACGATAGGGCAATTTAACACTGAAGCTTTCTTT
TRBJ2-5	TRBV5-1	NA	TRBD2	CASSSTSGGAWETQYF	TGCGCCAGCAGCTCGACTAGCGGGGGGGCTTGGGAGACCCAGTACTTC
TRBJ2-1	TRBV18	NA	NA	CASSPPASSYEQFF	TGTGCCAGCTCACCACCGGCTAGTAGCTATGAGCAGTTCTTC
TRBJ2-3	TRBV2	few	NA	CASSGGSRGTDTQYF	TGTGCCAGCAGTGGTGGCAGCAGGGGCACAGATACGCAGTATTTT
TRBJ2-1	TRBV5-1	few	TRBD1	CASSPWTGQSSYNEQFF	TGCGCCAGCAGCCCTTGGACAGGCCAAAGCTCCTACAATGAGCAGTTCTTC
TRBJ1-2	TRBV4-2	few	TRBD1	CASSPGTGGYRPYGYTF	TGTGCCAGCAGCCCAGGAACAGGGGGCTATCGCCCCTATGGCTACACCTTC
TRBJ2-1	TRBV24-1	NA	TRBD1	CATQAGQGRSDEQFF	TGTGCCACGCAGGCGGGACAGGGTCGGAGCGATGAGCAGTTCTTC
TRBJ1-4	TRBV5-1	NA	TRBD1	CASASGQATEKLFF	TGCGCCAGCGCCTCGGGACAGGCTACTGAAAAACTGTTTTTT
TRBJ2-3	TRBV7-9	NA	NA	CASSSDRTQYF	TGTGCCAGCAGCTCCGACAGAACTCAGTATTTT
TRBJ2-1	TRBV5-5	few	TRBD2	CASSLKRGGNEQFF	TGTGCCAGCAGCTTGAAGCGGGGGGGCAATGAGCAGTTCTTC
TRBJ2-2	TRBV12-3/TRBV12-4	few	TRBD2	CASSLERGVNGELFF	TGTGCCAGCAGTTTAGAACGGGGGGTCAACGGGGAGCTGTTTTTT
TRBJ1-6	TRBV18	NA	TRBD1	CASSPGDRTSPLHF	TGTGCCAGCTCACCGGGGGACAGGACCTCACCCCTCCACTTT
TRBJ2-5	TRBV12-3/TRBV12-4	NA	TRBD1	CASSPETGGETQYF	TGTGCCAGCAGCCCCGAGACAGGGGGAGAGACCCAGTACTTC
TRBJ2-1	TRBV10-3	few	NA	CASGRGYNEQFF	TGTGCCTCCGGCAGAGGTTACAATGAGCAGTTCTTC
TRBJ2-5	TRBV11-2	many	NA	CASSLNGAQETQYF	TGTGCCAGCAGCTTGAACGGGGCTCAAGAGACCCAGTACTTC
TRBJ2-2	TRBV18	once	NA	CASSPYFMGELFF	TGTGCCAGCTCACCATATTTTATGGGGGAGCTGTTTTTT
TRBJ2-2	TRBV5-1	few	TRBD2	CASSPRLAGATTGELFF	TGCGCCAGCAGCCCGCGGCTAGCGGGGGCGACCACCGGGGAGCTGTTTTTT
TRBJ2-3	TRBV18	NA	NA	CASSPGEVLGYF	TGTGCCAGCTCACCCGGAGAGGTTCTCGGGTATTTT